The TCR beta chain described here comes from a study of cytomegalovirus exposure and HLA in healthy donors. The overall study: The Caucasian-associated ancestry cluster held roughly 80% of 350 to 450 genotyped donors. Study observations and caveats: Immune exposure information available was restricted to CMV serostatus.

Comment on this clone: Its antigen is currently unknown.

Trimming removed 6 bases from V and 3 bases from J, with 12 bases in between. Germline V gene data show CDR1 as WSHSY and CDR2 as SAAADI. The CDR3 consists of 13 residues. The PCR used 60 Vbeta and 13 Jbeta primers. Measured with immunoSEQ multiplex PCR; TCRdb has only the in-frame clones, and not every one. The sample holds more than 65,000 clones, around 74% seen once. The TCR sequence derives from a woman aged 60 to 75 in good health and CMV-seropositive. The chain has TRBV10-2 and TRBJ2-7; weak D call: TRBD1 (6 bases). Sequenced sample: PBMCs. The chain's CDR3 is CASSRQADYEQYF. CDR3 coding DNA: TGCGCCAGCAGCCGACAGGCCGACTACGAGCAGTACTTC.